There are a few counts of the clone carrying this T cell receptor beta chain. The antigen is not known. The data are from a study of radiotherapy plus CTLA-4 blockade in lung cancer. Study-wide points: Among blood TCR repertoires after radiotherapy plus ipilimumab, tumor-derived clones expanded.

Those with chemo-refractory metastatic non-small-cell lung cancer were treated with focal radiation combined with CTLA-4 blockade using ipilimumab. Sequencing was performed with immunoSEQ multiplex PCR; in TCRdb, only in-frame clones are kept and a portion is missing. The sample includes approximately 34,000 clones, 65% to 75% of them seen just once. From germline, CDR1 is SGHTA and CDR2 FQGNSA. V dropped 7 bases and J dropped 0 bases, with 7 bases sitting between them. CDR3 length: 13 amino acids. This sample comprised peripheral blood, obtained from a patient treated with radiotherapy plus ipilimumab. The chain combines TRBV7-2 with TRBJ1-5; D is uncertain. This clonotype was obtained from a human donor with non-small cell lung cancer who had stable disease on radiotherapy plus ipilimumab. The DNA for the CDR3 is TGTGCCAGCACTGTGTATAGCAATCAGCCCCAGCATTTT. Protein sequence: CASTVYSNQPQHF.